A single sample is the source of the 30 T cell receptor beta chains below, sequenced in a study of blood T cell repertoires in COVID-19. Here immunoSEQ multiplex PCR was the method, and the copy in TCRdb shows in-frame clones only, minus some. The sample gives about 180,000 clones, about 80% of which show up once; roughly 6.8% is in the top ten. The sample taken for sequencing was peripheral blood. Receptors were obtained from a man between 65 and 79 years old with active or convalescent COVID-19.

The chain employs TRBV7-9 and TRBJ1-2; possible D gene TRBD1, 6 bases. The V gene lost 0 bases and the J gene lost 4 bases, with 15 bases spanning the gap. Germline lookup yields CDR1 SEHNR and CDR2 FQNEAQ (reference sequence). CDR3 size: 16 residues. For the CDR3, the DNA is TGTGCCAGCAGCTTAGCCGCCAATACAGGGAGCTATGGCTACACCTTC. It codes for CASSLAANTGSYGYTF.

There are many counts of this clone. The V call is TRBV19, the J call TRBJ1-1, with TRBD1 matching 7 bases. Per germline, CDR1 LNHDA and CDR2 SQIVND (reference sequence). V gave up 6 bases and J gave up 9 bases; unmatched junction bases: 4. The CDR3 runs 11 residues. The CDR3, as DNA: TGTGCCAGTAGGGCGAGGGGGCAAGCTTTCTTT. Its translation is CASRARGQAFF.

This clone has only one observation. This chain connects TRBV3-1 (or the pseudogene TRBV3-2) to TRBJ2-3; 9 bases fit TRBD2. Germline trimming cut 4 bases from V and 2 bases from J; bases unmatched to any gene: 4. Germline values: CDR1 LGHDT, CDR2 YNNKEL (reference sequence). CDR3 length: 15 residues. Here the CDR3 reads CASSLAGGPTDTQYF. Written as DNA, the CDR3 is TGTGCCAGCAGCCTGGCGGGGGGGCCCACAGATACGCAGTATTTT.

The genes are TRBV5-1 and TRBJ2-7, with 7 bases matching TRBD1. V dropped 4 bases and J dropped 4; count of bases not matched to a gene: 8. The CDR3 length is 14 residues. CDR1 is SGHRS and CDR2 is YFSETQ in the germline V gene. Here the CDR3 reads CASSRDRNDYEQYF. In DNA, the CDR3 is TGCGCCAGCAGCAGGGACAGAAACGATTACGAGCAGTACTTC.

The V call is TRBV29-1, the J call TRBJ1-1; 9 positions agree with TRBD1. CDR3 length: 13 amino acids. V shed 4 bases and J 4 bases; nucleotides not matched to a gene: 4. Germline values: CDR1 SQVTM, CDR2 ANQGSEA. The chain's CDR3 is CSVADRGGTEAFF. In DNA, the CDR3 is TGCAGCGTTGCGGACAGGGGCGGCACTGAAGCTTTCTTT.

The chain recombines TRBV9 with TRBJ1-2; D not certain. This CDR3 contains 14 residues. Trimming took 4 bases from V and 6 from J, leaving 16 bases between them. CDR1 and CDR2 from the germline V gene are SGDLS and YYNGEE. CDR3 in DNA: TGTGCCAGCAGCCCTTTATTAGGAGTCCATGGCTACACCTTC. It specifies CASSPLLGVHGYTF.

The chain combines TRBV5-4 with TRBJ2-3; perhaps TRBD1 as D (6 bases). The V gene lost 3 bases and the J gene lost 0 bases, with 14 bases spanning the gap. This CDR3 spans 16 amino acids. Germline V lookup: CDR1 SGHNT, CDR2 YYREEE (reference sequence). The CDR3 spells CASSSGQRASTDTQYF. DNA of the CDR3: TGTGCCAGCAGCTCCGGACAGAGAGCTAGCACAGATACGCAGTATTTT.

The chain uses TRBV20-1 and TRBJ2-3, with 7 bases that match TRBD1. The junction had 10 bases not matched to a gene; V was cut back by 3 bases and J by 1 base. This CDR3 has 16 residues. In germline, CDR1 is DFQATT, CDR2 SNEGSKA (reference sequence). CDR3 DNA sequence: TGCAGTGCTAGTATCCTAGCAGGGGGACGCACAGATACGCAGTATTTT. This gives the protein CSASILAGGRTDTQYF.

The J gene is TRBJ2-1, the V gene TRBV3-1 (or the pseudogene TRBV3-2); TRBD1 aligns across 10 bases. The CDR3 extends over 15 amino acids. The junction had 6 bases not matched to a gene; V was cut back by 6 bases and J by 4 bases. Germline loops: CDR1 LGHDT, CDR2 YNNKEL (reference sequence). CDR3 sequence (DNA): TGTGCCAGCAGACCCGACAGGGGGCGATACAATGAGCAGTTCTTC. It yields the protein CASRPDRGRYNEQFF.

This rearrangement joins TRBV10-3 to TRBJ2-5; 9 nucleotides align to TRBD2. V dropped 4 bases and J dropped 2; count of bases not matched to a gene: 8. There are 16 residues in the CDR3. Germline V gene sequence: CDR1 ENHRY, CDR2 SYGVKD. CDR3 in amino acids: CAISAHPSGVQETQYF. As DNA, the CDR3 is TGTGCCATCAGTGCACACCCTAGCGGGGTACAAGAGACCCAGTACTTC.

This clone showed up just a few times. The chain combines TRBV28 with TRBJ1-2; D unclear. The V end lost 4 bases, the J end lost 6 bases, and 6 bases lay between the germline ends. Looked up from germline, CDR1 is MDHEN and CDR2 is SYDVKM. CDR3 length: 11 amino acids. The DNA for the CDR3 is TGTGCCAGCAGTTGGGAGGATGGCTACACCTTC. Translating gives CASSWEDGYTF.

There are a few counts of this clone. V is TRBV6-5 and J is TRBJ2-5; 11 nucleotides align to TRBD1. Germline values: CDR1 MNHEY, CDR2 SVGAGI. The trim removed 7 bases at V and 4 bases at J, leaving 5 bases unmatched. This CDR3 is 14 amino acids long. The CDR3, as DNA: TGTGCCAGCAAAGGGACAGGGGGTGGAGAGACCCAGTACTTC. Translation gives CASKGTGGGETQYF.

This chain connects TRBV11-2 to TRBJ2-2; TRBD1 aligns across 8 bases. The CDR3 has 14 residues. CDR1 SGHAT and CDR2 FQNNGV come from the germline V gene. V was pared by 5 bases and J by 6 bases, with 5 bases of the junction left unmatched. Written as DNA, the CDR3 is TGTGCCAGCAGCCCGACAGGGGCGCCCGGGGAGCTGTTTTTT. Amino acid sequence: CASSPTGAPGELFF.

CDR3 sequence reads: CASSPGAGPTNEKLFF. The CDR3 DNA is TGCGCCAGCAGCCCGGGAGCGGGGCCAACTAATGAAAAACTGTTTTTT. The chain uses TRBV5-1 and TRBJ1-4; D is possibly TRBD1 (5 bases). The V gene's germline CDR1 is SGHRS and CDR2 YFSETQ. The CDR3 spans 16 residues. Trimming removed 4 bases from V and 0 bases from J, with 13 bases in between.

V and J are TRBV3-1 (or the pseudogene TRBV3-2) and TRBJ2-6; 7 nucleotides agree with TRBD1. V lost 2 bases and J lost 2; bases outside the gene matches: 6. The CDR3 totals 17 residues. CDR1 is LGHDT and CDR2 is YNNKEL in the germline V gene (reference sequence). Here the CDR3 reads CASSQWTGRTGANVLTF. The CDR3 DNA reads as TGTGCCAGCAGCCAATGGACAGGCCGAACTGGGGCCAACGTCCTGACTTTC.

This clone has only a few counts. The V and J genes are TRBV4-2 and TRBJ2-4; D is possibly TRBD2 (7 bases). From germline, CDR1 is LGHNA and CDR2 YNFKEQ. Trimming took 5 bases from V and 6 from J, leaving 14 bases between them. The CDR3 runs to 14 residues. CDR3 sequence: CASSSTRGGNIQYF. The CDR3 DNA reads TGTGCCAGCAGCAGTACGAGGGGGGGAAACATTCAGTACTTC.

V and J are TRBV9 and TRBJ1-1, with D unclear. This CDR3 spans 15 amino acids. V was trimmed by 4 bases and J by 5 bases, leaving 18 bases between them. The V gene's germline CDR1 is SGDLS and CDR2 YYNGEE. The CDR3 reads CASSPQVHRRTEAFF. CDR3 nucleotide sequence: TGTGCCAGCAGCCCCCAAGTCCACCGGCGGACTGAAGCTTTCTTT.

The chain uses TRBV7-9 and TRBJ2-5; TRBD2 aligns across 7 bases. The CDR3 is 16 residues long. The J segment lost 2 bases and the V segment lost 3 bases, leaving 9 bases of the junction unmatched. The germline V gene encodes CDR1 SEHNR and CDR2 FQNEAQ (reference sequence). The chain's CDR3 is CASSLARLATQETQYF. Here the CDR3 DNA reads TGTGCCAGCAGCTTGGCCCGACTAGCCACGCAAGAGACCCAGTACTTC.

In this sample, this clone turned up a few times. CDR3 in amino acids: CASSTRAGETDTQYF. The CDR3 DNA follows: TGTGCCAGTAGTACCCGCGCGGGAGAGACAGATACGCAGTATTTT. The chain joins TRBV19 to TRBJ2-3, with 7 bases that match TRBD2. Trimming cost V 4 bases and J 3 bases; bases outside gene matches: 7. This CDR3 has 15 amino acids. Germline CDR1 LNHDA, CDR2 SQIVND (reference sequence).

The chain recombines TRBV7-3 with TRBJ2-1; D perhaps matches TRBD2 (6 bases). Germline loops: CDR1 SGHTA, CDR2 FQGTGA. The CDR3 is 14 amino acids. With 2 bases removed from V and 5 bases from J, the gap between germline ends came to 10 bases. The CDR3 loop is CASSLRRTNNEQFF. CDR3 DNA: TGTGCCAGCAGCTTACGAAGGACTAACAATGAGCAGTTCTTC.

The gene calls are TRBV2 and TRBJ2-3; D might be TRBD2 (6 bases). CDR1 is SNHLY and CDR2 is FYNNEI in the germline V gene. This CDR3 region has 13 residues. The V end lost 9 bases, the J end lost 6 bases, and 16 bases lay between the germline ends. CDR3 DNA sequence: TGTGCCAGTAAGGGGACTCCCTCGGATACGCAGTATTTT. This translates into CASKGTPSDTQYF.

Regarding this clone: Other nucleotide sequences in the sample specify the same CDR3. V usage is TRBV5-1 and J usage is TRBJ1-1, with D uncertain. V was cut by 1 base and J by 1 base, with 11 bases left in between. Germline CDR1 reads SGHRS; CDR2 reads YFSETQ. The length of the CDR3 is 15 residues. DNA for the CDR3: TGCGCCAGCAGCTTGATGTCAGGTGGGAACACTGAAGCTTTCTTT. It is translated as CASSLMSGGNTEAFF.

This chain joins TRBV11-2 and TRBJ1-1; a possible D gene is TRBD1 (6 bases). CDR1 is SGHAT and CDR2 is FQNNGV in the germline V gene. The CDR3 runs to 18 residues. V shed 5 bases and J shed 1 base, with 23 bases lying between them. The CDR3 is CASSGGMDSAPRNTEAFF. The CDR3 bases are TGTGCCAGCAGCGGGGGCATGGACAGCGCCCCGCGGAACACTGAAGCTTTCTTT.

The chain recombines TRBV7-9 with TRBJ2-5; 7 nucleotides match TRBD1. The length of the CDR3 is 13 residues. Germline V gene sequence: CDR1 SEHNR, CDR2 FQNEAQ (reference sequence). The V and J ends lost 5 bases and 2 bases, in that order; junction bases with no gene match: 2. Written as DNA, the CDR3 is TGTGCCAGCAGCCCGGGACAGCAAGAGACCCAGTACTTC. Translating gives CASSPGQQETQYF. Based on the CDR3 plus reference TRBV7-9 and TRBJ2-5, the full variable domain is DTGVSQNPRHKITKRGQNVTFRCDPISEHNRLYWYRQTLGQGPEFLTYFQNEAQLEKSRLLSDRFSAERPKGSFSTLEIQRTEQGDSAMYLCASSPGQQETQYFGPGTRLLVL.

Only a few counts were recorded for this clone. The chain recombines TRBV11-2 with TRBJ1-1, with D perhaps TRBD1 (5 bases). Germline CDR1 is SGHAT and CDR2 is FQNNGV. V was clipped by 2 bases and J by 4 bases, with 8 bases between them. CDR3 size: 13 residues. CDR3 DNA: TGTGCCAGCAGCTTATACCAGGGCACTGAAGCTTTCTTT. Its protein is CASSLYQGTEAFF.

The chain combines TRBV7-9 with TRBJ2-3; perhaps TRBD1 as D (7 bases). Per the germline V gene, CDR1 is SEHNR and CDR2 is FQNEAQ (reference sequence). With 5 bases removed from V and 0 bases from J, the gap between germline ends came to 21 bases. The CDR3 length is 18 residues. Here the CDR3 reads CASSPRGSAGGSTDTQYF. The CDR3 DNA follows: TGTGCCAGCAGCCCAAGAGGGTCGGCAGGGGGGAGCACAGATACGCAGTATTTT.

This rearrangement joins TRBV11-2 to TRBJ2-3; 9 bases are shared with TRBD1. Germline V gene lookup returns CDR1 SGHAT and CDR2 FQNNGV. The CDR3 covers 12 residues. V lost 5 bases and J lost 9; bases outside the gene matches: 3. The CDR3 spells CASSGDRETQYF. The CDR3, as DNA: TGTGCCAGCAGCGGGGACAGGGAAACGCAGTATTTT.

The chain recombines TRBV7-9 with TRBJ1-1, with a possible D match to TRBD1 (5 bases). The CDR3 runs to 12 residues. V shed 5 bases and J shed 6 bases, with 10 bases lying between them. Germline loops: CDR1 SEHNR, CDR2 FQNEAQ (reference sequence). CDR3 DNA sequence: TGTGCCAGCAGCGAAGGACAACCTGAAGCTTTCTTT. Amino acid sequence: CASSEGQPEAFF.

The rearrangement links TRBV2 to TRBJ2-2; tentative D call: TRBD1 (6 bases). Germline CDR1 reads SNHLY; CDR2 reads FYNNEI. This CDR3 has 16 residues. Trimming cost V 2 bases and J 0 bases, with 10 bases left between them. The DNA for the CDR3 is TGTGCCAGCAGTGAACAGGGGACGGCGAACACCGGGGAGCTGTTTTTT. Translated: CASSEQGTANTGELFF.

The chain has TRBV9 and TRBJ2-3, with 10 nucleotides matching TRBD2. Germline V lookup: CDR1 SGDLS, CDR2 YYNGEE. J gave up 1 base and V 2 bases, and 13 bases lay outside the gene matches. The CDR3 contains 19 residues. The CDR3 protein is CASSVTSGNRHTGTDTQYF. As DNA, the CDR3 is TGTGCCAGCAGCGTTACTAGCGGGAATCGGCACACGGGCACAGATACGCAGTATTTT.